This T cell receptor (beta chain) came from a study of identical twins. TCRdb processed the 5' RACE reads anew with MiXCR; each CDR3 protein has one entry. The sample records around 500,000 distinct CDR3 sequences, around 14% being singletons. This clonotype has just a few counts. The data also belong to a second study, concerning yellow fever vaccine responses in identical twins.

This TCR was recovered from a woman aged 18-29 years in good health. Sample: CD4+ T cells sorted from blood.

The CDR3 DNA follows: TGTGCCACCAGCAGAGATCTCGCGGGGGGAGGAGAGCAGTACTTC. Translated: CATSRDLAGGGEQYF. The J gene is TRBJ2-7, the V gene TRBV15, with TRBD2 identical over 8 bases. The CDR3 spans 15 residues. V was clipped by 0 bases and J by 7 bases; unmatched bases: 8. Per germline, CDR1 LNHNV and CDR2 YYDKDF (reference sequence). The full variable domain, rest sourced from reference TRBV15 and TRBJ2-7, is DAMVIQNPRYQVTQFGKPVTLSCSQTLNHNVMYWYQQKSSQAPKLLFHYYDKDFNNEADTPDNFQSRRPNTSFCFLDIRSPGLGDTAMYLCATSRDLAGGGEQYFGPGTRLTVT.